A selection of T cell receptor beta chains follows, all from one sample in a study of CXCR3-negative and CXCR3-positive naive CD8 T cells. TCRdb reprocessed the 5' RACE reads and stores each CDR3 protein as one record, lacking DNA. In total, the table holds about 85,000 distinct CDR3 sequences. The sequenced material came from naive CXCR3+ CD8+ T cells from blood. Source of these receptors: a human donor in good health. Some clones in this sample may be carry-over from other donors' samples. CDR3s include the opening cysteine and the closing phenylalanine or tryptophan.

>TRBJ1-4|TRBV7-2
CASSLREGPNEKLFF
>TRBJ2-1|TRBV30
CAWSVSGGVYNEQFF
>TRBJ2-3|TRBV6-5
CASSPGSYSGTQYF
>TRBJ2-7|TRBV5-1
CASSPLQESYEQYF
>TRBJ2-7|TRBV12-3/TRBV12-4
CASSFPNGYEQYF
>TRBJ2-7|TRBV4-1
CASSQVFTGTYEQYF
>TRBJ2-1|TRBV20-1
CSADRDYYNEQSF
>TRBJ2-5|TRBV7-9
CASSLFLGLAEETQYF
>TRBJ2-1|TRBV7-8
CASSSSGRGQSEQFF
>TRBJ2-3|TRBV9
CASSPRTEDTQYF
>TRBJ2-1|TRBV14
CASSQEGTAGVDEQFF
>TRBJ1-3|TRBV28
CASSPGNTIYF
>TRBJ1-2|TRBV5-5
CASSGGQDLPANYGYTF
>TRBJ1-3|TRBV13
CASSSTDRSPGVFSGNTIYF
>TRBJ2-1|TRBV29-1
CSVEETGTGEFF
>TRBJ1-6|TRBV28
CASSLSANSPLHF
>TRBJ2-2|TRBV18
CASSPLDSNTGELFF
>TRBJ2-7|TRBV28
CASSFRTGPYEQYF
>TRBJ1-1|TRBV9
CASSVSADMNTEAFF
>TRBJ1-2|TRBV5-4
CASSPYDMGEEGYTF
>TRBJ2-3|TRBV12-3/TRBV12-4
CASSSGGANFLYF
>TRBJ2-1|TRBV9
CASSARDLIDSPRF
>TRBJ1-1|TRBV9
CASSDPGKNTEAFF
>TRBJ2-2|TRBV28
CASNTRDRNTGELFF
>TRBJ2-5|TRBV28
CASSLGQGGGTSLETQYF
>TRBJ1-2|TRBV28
CASSFGLDYGYTF
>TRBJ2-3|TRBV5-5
CASSSTDTQYF
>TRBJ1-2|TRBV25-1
CASLGRVGSYGYTF